This is a list of T cell receptor beta chains from one sample in a study of blood T cell repertoires in COVID-19. Method: immunoSEQ multiplex PCR; TCRdb's copy keeps in-frame clones and lacks some. Of 230,000 or so clones listed, about 87% are singletons. Source material: PBMCs or T cells enriched from blood (not recorded which). The receptors come from a woman aged 25-40 years who had recovered from COVID-19. Both conserved end residues are part of each CDR3. D genes are given only for firm matches. Size is stated for part of the rows, as once, few or many counts, or as a class when the clone is expanded.

TRBV24-1	.	TRBJ2-3	TRBD1	CATSDKGQSTDTQYF	TGTGCCACCAGTGATAAGGGACAGTCAACAGATACGCAGTATTTT
TRBV5-4	.	TRBJ2-7	TRBD1	CASSRGQAVSEQYF	TGTGCCAGCAGCCGCGGACAGGCAGTATCCGAGCAGTACTTC
TRBV5-1	.	TRBJ2-5	.	CASSLDSSRETQYF	TGCGCCAGCAGCTTGGACTCTTCTAGGGAGACCCAGTACTTC
TRBV9	.	TRBJ1-6	.	CASSVGASSYNSPLHF	TGTGCCAGCAGCGTAGGGGCGAGCTCCTATAATTCACCCCTCCACTTT
TRBV6-5	.	TRBJ2-1	.	CASTKSSGEQFF	TGTGCCAGCACCAAATCTAGTGGCGAGCAGTTCTTC
TRBV15	.	TRBJ2-5	.	CATSSRGLETQYF	TGTGCCACCAGCAGTAGGGGTTTAGAGACCCAGTACTTC
TRBV27	.	TRBJ2-1	.	CASRRGGGHEQFF	TGTGCCAGCAGACGAGGGGGGGGGCATGAGCAGTTCTTC
TRBV12-3/TRBV12-4	.	TRBJ2-5	.	CASSLDREETQYF	TGTGCCAGCAGTTTGGACAGAGAAGAGACCCAGTACTTC
TRBV9	once	TRBJ2-1	.	CASSVRGGGNEQFF	TGTGCCAGCAGCGTGAGGGGAGGGGGCAATGAGCAGTTCTTC
TRBV5-4	.	TRBJ2-7	TRBD1	CASSLLTGGGEQYF	TGTGCCAGCAGCTTGCTGACAGGGGGCGGGGAGCAGTACTTC
TRBV19	.	TRBJ1-2	TRBD1	CASRPDRNYGYTF	TGTGCCAGTAGACCGGACAGGAACTATGGCTACACCTTC
TRBV5-5	.	TRBJ2-7	.	CASSIGTTTYEQYF	TGTGCCAGCAGCATCGGGACAACTACCTACGAGCAGTACTTC
TRBV5-1	.	TRBJ1-1	TRBD1	CASSRDRETSEAFF	TGCGCCAGCAGCCGCGACAGGGAGACTTCTGAAGCTTTCTTT
TRBV4-1	.	TRBJ2-3	TRBD2	CASSSRSIAGAYTDTQYF	TGCGCCAGCAGCTCCCGGAGTATAGCGGGGGCTTACACAGATACGCAGTATTTT
TRBV6-2/TRBV6-3	.	TRBJ1-6	TRBD1	CASSSSQGVSPLHF	TGTGCCAGCAGTTCGTCACAGGGGGTATCACCCCTCCACTTT
TRBV7-2	.	TRBJ1-5	.	CASSPNFNQPQHF	TGTGCCAGCAGCCCCAATTTCAATCAGCCCCAGCATTTT
TRBV7-9	.	TRBJ2-1	TRBD1	CASSPGTADYNEQFF	TGTGCCAGCAGCCCCGGGACAGCGGATTACAATGAGCAGTTCTTC
TRBV3-1/TRBV3-2	.	TRBJ1-3	.	CASSYTGTSGNTIYF	TGTGCCAGCAGTTATACAGGGACAAGTGGAAACACCATATATTTT
TRBV7-8	once	TRBJ1-1	TRBD1	CASSLRQGSTEAFF	TGTGCCAGCAGCCTCAGACAGGGCAGCACTGAAGCTTTCTTT
TRBV7-9	.	TRBJ2-7	TRBD1	CASTTTGGGYEQYF	TGTGCCAGCACCACGACAGGGGGCGGGTACGAGCAGTACTTC
TRBV15	.	TRBJ1-2	.	CATSRDSGLSGHGYTF	TGTGCCACCAGCAGAGATTCTGGACTCTCCGGTCATGGCTACACCTTC
TRBV9	.	TRBJ2-3	.	CASSVGQSQVDTQYF	TGTGCCAGCAGCGTAGGTCAATCGCAGGTGGATACGCAGTATTTT
TRBV27	.	TRBJ1-1	.	CASSWNSNTEAFF	TGTGCCAGCAGTTGGAACAGTAACACTGAAGCTTTCTTT
TRBV19	.	TRBJ1-4	.	CASRGRRSSTNEKLFF	TGTGCCAGTAGGGGCAGAAGAAGTTCAACTAATGAAAAACTGTTTTTT
TRBV9	once	TRBJ2-3	.	CASSALAKSTDTQYF	TGTGCCAGCAGCGCGCTAGCGAAAAGCACAGATACGCAGTATTTT
TRBV4-1	.	TRBJ2-4	.	CASSQVAHRDIQYF	TGCGCCAGCAGCCAAGTCGCTCACAGGGACATTCAGTACTTC
TRBV7-8	.	TRBJ2-3	TRBD2	CASSLNPSGGLFQDTQYF	TGTGCCAGCAGCTTAAATCCTAGCGGGGGGTTATTTCAAGATACGCAGTATTTT
TRBV5-1	.	TRBJ2-7	.	CASSLGPRGGYEQYF	TGCGCCAGCAGCTTGGGGCCTCGGGGTGGTTACGAGCAGTACTTC
TRBV11-2	.	TRBJ2-1	TRBD2	CASSLGGGVANEQFF	TGTGCCAGCAGCTTAGGCGGGGGGGTGGCAAATGAGCAGTTCTTC